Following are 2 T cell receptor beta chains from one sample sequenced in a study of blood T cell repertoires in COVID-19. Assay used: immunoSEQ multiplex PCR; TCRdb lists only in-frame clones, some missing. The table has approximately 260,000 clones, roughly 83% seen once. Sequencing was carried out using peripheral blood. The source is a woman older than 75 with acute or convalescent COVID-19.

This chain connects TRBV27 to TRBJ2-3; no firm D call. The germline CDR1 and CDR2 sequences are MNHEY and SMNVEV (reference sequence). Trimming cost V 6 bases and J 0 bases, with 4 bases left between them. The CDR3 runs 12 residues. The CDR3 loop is CASSASTDTQYF. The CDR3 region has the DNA TGTGCCAGCAGCGCGAGCACAGATACGCAGTATTTT.

The CDR3 protein is CATSRDRAEKLFF. The CDR3, as DNA: TGTGCCACCAGCAGAGACAGGGCTGAAAAACTGTTTTTT. This chain uses TRBV15 with TRBJ1-4, with a tentative D call TRBD1 (5 bases). The CDR3 has 13 residues. Germline CDR1 LNHNV, CDR2 YYDKDF (reference sequence). Trimming pared 0 bases from V and 7 bases from J, leaving 6 bases between. Combining the CDR3 with reference TRBV15 and TRBJ1-4 gives the whole variable domain DAMVIQNPRYQVTQFGKPVTLSCSQTLNHNVMYWYQQKSSQAPKLLFHYYDKDFNNEADTPDNFQSRRPNTSFCFLDIRSPGLGDTAMYLCATSRDRAEKLFFGSGTQLSVL.